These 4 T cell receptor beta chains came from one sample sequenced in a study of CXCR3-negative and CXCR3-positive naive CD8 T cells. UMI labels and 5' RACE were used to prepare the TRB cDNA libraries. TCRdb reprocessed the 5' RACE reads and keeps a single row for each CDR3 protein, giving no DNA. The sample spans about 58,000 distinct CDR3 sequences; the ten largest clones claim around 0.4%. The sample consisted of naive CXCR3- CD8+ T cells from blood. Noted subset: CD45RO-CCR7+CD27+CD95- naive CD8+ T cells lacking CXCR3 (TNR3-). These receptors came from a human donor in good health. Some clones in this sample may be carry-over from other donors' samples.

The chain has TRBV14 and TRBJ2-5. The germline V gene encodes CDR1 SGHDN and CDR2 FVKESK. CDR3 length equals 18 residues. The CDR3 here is CASSQEAVTQAYQETQYF.

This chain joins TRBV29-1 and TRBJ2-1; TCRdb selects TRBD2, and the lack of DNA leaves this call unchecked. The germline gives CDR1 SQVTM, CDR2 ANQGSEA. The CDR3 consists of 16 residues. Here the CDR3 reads CSVEDGSGRWYNEQFF.

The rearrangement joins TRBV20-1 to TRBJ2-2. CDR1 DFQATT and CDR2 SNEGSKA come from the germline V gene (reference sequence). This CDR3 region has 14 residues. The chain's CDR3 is CSARDNANTGELFF.

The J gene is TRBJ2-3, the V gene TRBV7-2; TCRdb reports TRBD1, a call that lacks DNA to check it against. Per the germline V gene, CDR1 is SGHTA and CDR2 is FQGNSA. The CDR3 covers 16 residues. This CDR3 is CASGLPGALNTDTQYF. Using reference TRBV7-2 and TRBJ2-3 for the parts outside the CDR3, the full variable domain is GAGVSQSPSNKVTEKGKDVELRCDPISGHTALYWYRQSLGQGLEFLIYFQGNSAPDKSGLPSDRFSAERTGGSVSTLTIQRTQQEDSAVYLCASGLPGALNTDTQYFGPGTRLTVL.